The 30 T cell receptor beta chains presented below share a single source sample, sequenced in a study of OX40 agonist ivuxolimab in advanced cancers. TCRdb keeps only in-frame clones here, not all; method: immunoSEQ multiplex PCR. The sample has about 46,000 clones; 82% are singletons. The input for sequencing was CD4+ or CD8+ T cells sorted from blood, taken in a trial of the OX40 agonist ivuxolimab. Source of these receptors: an adult with an advanced solid tumor such as melanoma, head and neck, liver or kidney cancer.

The V and J genes are TRBV9 and TRBJ2-7, with D unclear. Germline CDR1 reads SGDLS; CDR2 reads YYNGEE. The CDR3 extends over 14 amino acids. Trimming shortened V by 0 bases and J by 2 bases, and 9 bases separated the two germline ends. As DNA, the CDR3 is TGTGCCAGCAGCGTAGTATCCGGAGCCTACGAGCAGTACTTC. Protein: CASSVVSGAYEQYF.

The gene calls are TRBV6-4 and TRBJ2-3; maybe TRBD1 (7 bases). V lost 4 bases and J 11 bases, leaving 16 bases between the germline ends. The CDR3 spans 13 residues. Germline CDR1 and CDR2: MRHNA and SNTAGT. CDR3 in amino acids: CASSVAQGRLQYF. As DNA, the CDR3 is TGTGCCAGCAGTGTCGCACAGGGGAGGCTGCAGTATTTT.

The rearrangement uses TRBV7-2 and TRBJ2-2; 8 positions agree with TRBD1. The CDR3 consists of 15 residues. J gave up 4 bases and V 5 bases, and 6 bases lay outside the gene matches. Per germline, CDR1 SGHTA and CDR2 FQGNSA. The CDR3 bases are TGTGCCAGCAGCAGCGGACAGGGCCGCACCGGGGAGCTGTTTTTT. It encodes CASSSGQGRTGELFF.

This clone was seen just once. The chain links TRBV5-4 to TRBJ2-7; D is unresolved. Germline loops: CDR1 SGHNT, CDR2 YYREEE (reference sequence). Trimming pared 0 bases from V and 3 bases from J, leaving 4 bases between. CDR3 length: 12 residues. Here the CDR3 DNA reads TGTGCCAGCAGCTTGGAACACTACGAGCAGTACTTC. This encodes CASSLEHYEQYF.

The CDR3 DNA reads TGTGTCCGCCAGTCCTACGAGCAGTACTTC. Amino acid sequence: CVRQSYEQYF. The genes are TRBV21-1 and TRBJ2-7; the tabulated D call, TRBD1, remains unverified against the DNA. TRBV21-1 is a pseudogene segment. The CDR3 totals 10 residues.

This clone was observed once. The chain couples TRBV18 to TRBJ2-2; D might be TRBD2 (5 bases). Germline CDR1 KGHSH, CDR2 LQKENI. This CDR3 contains 14 residues. V lost 8 bases and J 1 base, leaving 11 bases between the germline ends. The CDR3 DNA sequence: TGTGCCAGCAAACCGGGGTTGAACACCGGGGAGCTGTTTTTT. It is translated as CASKPGLNTGELFF.

This chain joins TRBV19 and TRBJ1-6, with 8 bases fitting TRBD1. The trim removed 8 bases at V and 8 bases at J, leaving 11 bases unmatched. Germline V gene data show CDR1 as LNHDA and CDR2 as SQIVND (reference sequence). CDR3 length equals 15 residues. The CDR3 nucleotides are TGTGCCAGTCGGGGCAGGGGGCGCGGGGATTCACCCCTCCACTTT. It codes for CASRGRGRGDSPLHF.

J is TRBJ1-6 and V is TRBV5-1, with D possibly TRBD1 on 5 matching bases. The CDR3 sequence is 16 residues long. CDR1 and CDR2 (germline): SGHRS, YFSETQ. Trimming took off 2 bases at V and 10 bases at J, with 19 bases between the two ends. CDR3 nucleotide sequence: TGCGCCAGCAGCTTAAGTTTACGCAGGGTGGGGTCACCCCTCCACTTT. Translating gives CASSLSLRRVGSPLHF. The whole variable domain, filled in from reference TRBV5-1 and TRBJ1-6, reads KAGVTQTPRYLIKTRGQQVTLSCSPISGHRSVSWYQQTPGQGLQFLFEYFSETQRNKGNFPGRFSGRQFSNSRSEMNVSTLELGDSALYLCASSLSLRRVGSPLHFGNGTRLTVT.

The chain couples TRBV18 to TRBJ1-5; D remains unclear. The CDR3 has 13 residues. Trimming took 2 bases from V and 5 from J, leaving 7 bases between them. In germline, CDR1 is KGHSH, CDR2 LQKENI. CDR3 in DNA: TGTGCCAGCTCACCAGGAAGTGATCAGCCCCAGCATTTT. Its translation: CASSPGSDQPQHF.

This clone was detected once. V gene TRBV5-1 combines with J gene TRBJ2-3, with 11 bases matching TRBD2. This CDR3 region has 16 residues. V lost 7 bases to trimming and J lost 5 bases; unmatched junction nucleotides: 12. CDR1 and CDR2 from the germline V gene are SGHRS and YFSETQ. CDR3 protein: CASRLTLAGGQDTQYF. The CDR3, as DNA: TGCGCCAGCCGATTAACCTTAGCGGGGGGGCAAGATACGCAGTATTTT.

The chain is built from TRBV7-2 and TRBJ2-7, with a weak D call TRBD1 (6 bases). The germline CDR1 and CDR2 sequences are SGHTA and FQGNSA. Trimming pared 4 bases from V and 2 bases from J, leaving 9 bases between. CDR3 size: 13 residues. The chain's CDR3 is CASSSGHPYEQYF. The CDR3 DNA reads TGTGCCAGCAGCTCGGGACATCCCTACGAGCAGTACTTC.

The V gene is TRBV5-1, the J gene TRBJ2-7, with TRBD2 matching over 8 bases. Germline lookup yields CDR1 SGHRS and CDR2 YFSETQ. The junction had 4 bases not matched to a gene; V was cut back by 5 bases and J by 3 bases. The CDR3 loop spans 13 amino acids. Here the CDR3 reads CASRNAGGYEQYF. The CDR3 bases are TGCGCCAGCAGAAATGCGGGGGGCTACGAGCAGTACTTC.

The chain carries TRBV7-2 and TRBJ2-5; TRBD2 might be the D (6 bases). Germline V gene data show CDR1 as SGHTA and CDR2 as FQGNSA. This CDR3 region has 16 residues. Trimming cost V 3 bases and J 2 bases, with 16 bases left between them. DNA of the CDR3: TGTGCCAGCAGCTTCTCTTCGACTAGACCACAAGAGACCCAGTACTTC. It codes for CASSFSSTRPQETQYF.

This clone was recorded only once. The V and J genes are TRBV5-1 and TRBJ1-6; TRBD1 matches at 7 bases. CDR3 length equals 14 residues. V was pared by 3 bases and J by 8 bases, with 5 bases of the junction left unmatched. From germline, CDR1 is SGHRS and CDR2 YFSETQ. CDR3: CASSWHRGDSPLHF. The CDR3 DNA sequence: TGCGCCAGCAGCTGGCACAGGGGTGATTCACCCCTCCACTTT. Combining the CDR3 with reference TRBV5-1 and TRBJ1-6 gives the whole variable domain KAGVTQTPRYLIKTRGQQVTLSCSPISGHRSVSWYQQTPGQGLQFLFEYFSETQRNKGNFPGRFSGRQFSNSRSEMNVSTLELGDSALYLCASSWHRGDSPLHFGNGTRLTVT.

This chain connects TRBV6-5 to TRBJ1-1; D gene uncertain. Trimming cost V 2 bases and J 5 bases, with 9 bases left between them. From germline, CDR1 is MNHEY and CDR2 SVGAGI. The CDR3 is 13 amino acids. Here the CDR3 reads CASSYTGVTEAFF. The CDR3 DNA reads as TGTGCCAGCAGTTACACCGGGGTGACTGAAGCTTTCTTT.

This clone was found a few times. The rearrangement joins TRBV30 to TRBJ1-4, with D possibly being TRBD1 (6 bases). Trimming removed 2 bases at V and 10 bases at J, with 26 bases between. This CDR3 region has 17 residues. Germline CDR1 and CDR2: GTSNPN and SVGIG (reference sequence). The CDR3 bases are TGTGCCTGGAGTACCAAGACCGACAGGCTTTCGAGGGGAAAACTGTTTTTT. Its protein product is CAWSTKTDRLSRGKLFF.

This clone occurred a few times. V and J are TRBV30 and TRBJ1-2; possible D gene TRBD1, 6 bases. V gave up 3 bases and J gave up 8 bases, with 10 bases separating them. The CDR3 has 11 residues. CDR1 is GTSNPN, CDR2 SVGIG, per germline (reference sequence). The CDR3 bases are TGTGCCTGGAGACGGCAGGGGGGCTACACCTTC. As protein: CAWRRQGGYTF.

The V gene is TRBV18, the J gene TRBJ1-3; no firm D call. Trimming shortened V by 0 bases and J by 0 bases, and 12 bases separated the two germline ends. This CDR3 has 17 residues. Germline V lookup: CDR1 KGHSH, CDR2 LQKENI. The CDR3 loop is CASSPPRAGGSGNTIYF. CDR3 in DNA: TGTGCCAGCTCACCACCACGAGCCGGAGGCTCTGGAAACACCATATATTTT.

The chain carries TRBV2 and TRBJ2-1; D call uncertain. V gave up 3 bases and J gave up 8 bases, with 11 bases separating them. The CDR3 totals 13 residues. Germline lookup yields CDR1 SNHLY and CDR2 FYNNEI. CDR3 in amino acids: CASSEDSKDEQFF. The CDR3 DNA sequence: TGTGCCAGCAGTGAGGATAGTAAAGATGAGCAGTTCTTC.

The chain is built from TRBV6-4 and TRBJ1-1; D remains unclear. The V gene lost 0 bases and the J gene lost 1 base, with 6 bases spanning the gap. The CDR3 runs 14 residues. Germline V gene sequence: CDR1 MRHNA, CDR2 SNTAGT. The CDR3 region is CASSDSPANTEAFF. The CDR3 DNA follows: TGTGCCAGCAGTGACTCCCCAGCGAACACTGAAGCTTTCTTT.

The J gene is TRBJ1-5, the V gene TRBV6-1; tentative D call: TRBD1 (5 bases). This CDR3 is built from 16 residues. Trimming shortened V by 4 bases and J by 3 bases, and 16 bases separated the two germline ends. Germline CDR1 reads MNHNS; CDR2 reads SASEGT. The CDR3 loop is CASSASTQASNQPQHF. Here the CDR3 DNA reads TGTGCCAGCAGTGCGTCAACACAGGCTTCCAATCAGCCCCAGCATTTT.

The J gene is TRBJ2-3, the V gene TRBV18; no reliable D call. Germline CDR1 reads KGHSH; CDR2 reads LQKENI. V was shortened by 0 bases and J by 1 base, with 11 bases between the two germline ends. The CDR3 is 16 amino acids. The CDR3 sequence: CASSPPGQRGTDTQYF. The CDR3 coding sequence is TGTGCCAGCTCACCACCAGGGCAAAGGGGCACAGATACGCAGTATTTT.

This clone was detected once. The genes are TRBV7-3 and TRBJ2-7; D is possibly TRBD1 or TRBD2 (6 bases each). Trimming took 2 bases from V and 5 from J, leaving 19 bases between them. CDR3 size: 16 residues. Looked up from germline, CDR1 is SGHTA and CDR2 is FQGTGA. Here the CDR3 reads CASSLEGGPATNEQYF. CDR3 DNA: TGTGCCAGCAGCTTAGAAGGGGGGCCAGCCACAAACGAGCAGTACTTC.

The genes are TRBV30 and TRBJ1-4; no reliable D call. The CDR3 spans 16 residues. Deletions cut 0 bases from V and 0 bases from J, with 11 bases between. Germline V gene lookup returns CDR1 GTSNPN and CDR2 SVGIG (reference sequence). The CDR3 DNA sequence: TGTGCCTGGAGTGTAAGTTGGGGAGCAACTAATGAAAAACTGTTTTTT. This gives the protein CAWSVSWGATNEKLFF.

The rearrangement uses TRBV2 and TRBJ1-1; the D gene is possibly TRBD1 (6 bases). V was cut by 4 bases and J by 1 base, with 19 bases left in between. The length of the CDR3 is 17 residues. In germline, CDR1 is SNHLY, CDR2 FYNNEI. The DNA of the CDR3 is TGTGCCAGCAGTGGAGACAGGACGAGTGGAGGGAACACTGAAGCTTTCTTT. It yields the protein CASSGDRTSGGNTEAFF. Variable domain in full (rest from reference TRBV2 and TRBJ1-1): EPEVTQTPSHQVTQMGQEVILRCVPISNHLYFYWYRQILGQKVEFLVSFYNNEISEKSEIFDDQFSVERPDGSNFTLKIRSTKLEDSAMYFCASSGDRTSGGNTEAFFGQGTRLTVV.

V usage is TRBV5-4 and J usage is TRBJ2-3; D may be TRBD2 (7 bases). V lost 7 bases and J lost 5, with 14 bases in between. Germline loops: CDR1 SGHNT, CDR2 YYREEE (reference sequence). The CDR3 sequence is 13 residues long. In nucleotides, the CDR3 is TGTGCCAGCCATAGGGGGGGAGGAGATACGCAGTATTTT. Protein product: CASHRGGGDTQYF.

Worth noting for this clone: Mismatch with germline at one junction end may stem from a read error. CDR3 coding DNA: TGCGCCAGCAGCTTGGCCGGGACCGGACCCTCGTTC. Translation: CASSLAGTGPSF. The chain employs TRBV5-1 and TRBJ2-7; D is perhaps TRBD1 or TRBD2 (5 bases each). The germline CDR1 and CDR2 sequences are SGHRS and YFSETQ. This CDR3 spans 12 amino acids.

V gene TRBV29-1 combines with J gene TRBJ1-2, with D possibly matching TRBD1 (6 bases). There are 13 residues in the CDR3. The germline CDR1 and CDR2 sequences are SQVTM and ANQGSEA. Trimming removed 6 bases at V and 0 bases at J, with 11 bases between. In DNA, the CDR3 is TGCAGCGTCGTCGCAGGGGCTAACTATGGCTACACCTTC. Translation: CSVVAGANYGYTF.

J is TRBJ2-1 and V is TRBV7-2, with 9 bases aligning to TRBD2. Germline CDR1 reads SGHTA; CDR2 reads FQGNSA. This CDR3 contains 16 residues. V was pared by 3 bases and J by 3 bases, with 6 bases of the junction left unmatched. The chain's CDR3 is CASSFSAGGVYNEQFF. The CDR3 DNA follows: TGTGCCAGCAGCTTTTCAGCGGGGGGCGTCTACAATGAGCAGTTCTTC.

This chain's CDR3 is CASSQEVGISEAFF. As DNA, the CDR3 is TGTGCCAGCAGCCAAGAAGTGGGCATTTCTGAAGCTTTCTTT. This chain uses TRBV14 with TRBJ1-1; no definite D call. In germline, CDR1 is SGHDN, CDR2 FVKESK. V lost 0 bases, J lost 6 bases, and 11 bases lay in between. CDR3 size: 14 residues.